This entry concerns a single T cell receptor beta chain. Its antigen is unidentified. Repertoires were generated with immunoSEQ multiplex PCR, while TCRdb's copy carries only in-frame clones and drops some. The sample carries around 170,000 clones, approximately 91% recorded once. The sample belongs to a study of T cell responses to AZD1222 COVID-19 vaccine. Study as a whole: Combined were second doses at about 4 or about 12 weeks. The study's findings and limits: Breadth and depth of Spike-specific TCRs rose after two AZD1222 doses. Spike was spanned by vaccine-associated CD4 TCRs, which were dominant at 160-218 and 743-854. Repertoires were sampled only after the peak T cell response.

Between the trimmed V and J ends, which lost 5 bases and 1 base, there was a span of 8 bases. The CDR3 covers 13 residues. Germline values: CDR1 LNHDA, CDR2 SQIVND (reference sequence). The source was peripheral blood, collected on day 0 of AZD1222 vaccination. The origin of this receptor is an adult in good health. The chain carries TRBV19 and TRBJ1-1; D is ambiguous. CDR3 in DNA: TGTGCCAGTAGTCTCAGCGGGAACACTGAAGCTTTCTTT. This encodes CASSLSGNTEAFF. Full variable domain (remainder filled in from reference TRBV19 and TRBJ1-1): DGGITQSPKYLFRKEGQNVTLSCEQNLNHDAMYWYRQDPGQGLRLIYYSQIVNDFQKGDIAEGYSVSREKKESFPLTVTSAQKNPTAFYLCASSLSGNTEAFFGQGTRLTVV.